This T cell receptor beta chain is from a study of shared clonotypes between healthy human individuals. Study-wide results and caveats: Rarefaction exposed incomplete sorted-subset sequencing despite large depth.

The study ran the assay at deep level. Assay: immunoSEQ multiplex PCR; the TCRdb copy retains only in-frame clones and omits some. The data contain about 2.3 million clones, approximately 90% of them singletons. Germline V gene lookup returns CDR1 ENHRY and CDR2 SYGVKD. The germline V and J ends were trimmed by 6 bases and 0 bases, with 9 bases remaining between them. There are 14 residues in the CDR3. Concerning this clone itself: Its antigen is still unknown.

The TCR comes from a man aged 18 to 30 in good health. Some clones in this sample may be carry-over from other donors' samples. This chain uses TRBV10-3 with TRBJ1-3; no clear D gene. Sequencing was performed on naive CD4+ T cells from PBMCs. This sample's subset: CD45RA+ positively selected. The DNA for the CDR3 is TGTGCCATCAGGCCGGGAAACTCTGGAAACACCATATATTTT. Translating gives CAIRPGNSGNTIYF.